This TCR beta chain was recovered during a study of T cells in Graves' hyperthyroidism and ophthalmopathy. Graves' hyperthyroidism was deemed stable absent ophthalmopathy progression within 18 months. Orbital computed tomography and thyroid ultrasound, together with serum TRAb and thyroxine and clinical symptoms, were used for diagnoses. The germline gives CDR1 DFQATT, CDR2 SNEGSKA (reference sequence). This CDR3 has 11 amino acids. In this sample, this clonotype turned up many times. Amplification of TCR beta CDR3 regions was performed using RNA transcripts as template. The TCR CDR3 was amplified in a first-round RT-PCR using the HTBI primer set. One entry per CDR3 protein, called by TCRdb with MiXCR from the multiplex PCR reads. This sample has about half a million distinct CDR3 sequences; less than 25% occur once, and the top ten carry about 30%.

The receptor was derived from a man in his late teens or twenties with Graves' hyperthyroidism. The chain is built from TRBV20-1 and TRBJ2-7; 7 bases fit TRBD1. Specimen: blood. The CDR3 sequence is CRPGQPYEQYF. The CDR3 region has the DNA TGCAGACCGGGACAGCCCTACGAGCAGTACTTC.